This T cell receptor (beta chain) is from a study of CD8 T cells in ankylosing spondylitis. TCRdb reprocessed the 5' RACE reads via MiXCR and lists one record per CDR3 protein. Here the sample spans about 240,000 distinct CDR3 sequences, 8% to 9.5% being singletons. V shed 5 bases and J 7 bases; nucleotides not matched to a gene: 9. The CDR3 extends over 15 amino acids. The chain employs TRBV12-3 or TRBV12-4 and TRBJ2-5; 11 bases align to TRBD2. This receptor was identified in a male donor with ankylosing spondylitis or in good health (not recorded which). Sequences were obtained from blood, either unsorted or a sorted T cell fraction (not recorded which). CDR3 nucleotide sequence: TGTGCCAGCAGTCAACCTAGCGGGGGGCCGGGGACCCAGTACTTC. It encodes CASSQPSGGPGTQYF.